This TCR beta chain is from a study of blood T cell repertoires in COVID-19. Study-wide background: Sites across the United States, Italy and Spain contributed samples from acute and convalescent COVID-19. PBMCs, B-cell-depleted T cells, or T cells provided the cDNA or gDNA that made up the material.

With 3 bases clipped from V and 6 bases from J, the junction kept 10 bases outside the gene matches. Germline V gene sequence: CDR1 SGHRS, CDR2 YFSETQ. This CDR3 has 15 residues. Authors' analysis steps: From reference gene primer amplification, estimates of nucleated cell counts were derived. Method: immunoSEQ multiplex PCR; TCRdb's copy keeps in-frame clones and lacks some. For V, J and clone size, that table is used; D and trimming come from the DNA. The sample has tens of thousands of clones, 70% to 90% seen once. The receptor's source is a man between 65 and 80 years old with acute or convalescent COVID-19. This chain connects TRBV5-1 to TRBJ2-7; 9 bases map to TRBD2. Sequencing used peripheral blood. CDR3 bases: TGCGCCAGCAGCTCTTTAGCGGGAGTCCAAAGCGAGCAGTACTTC. Translating it yields CASSSLAGVQSEQYF.